These T cell receptor beta chains were read from a single sample in a study of shared clonotypes between healthy human individuals. Sequenced by immunoSEQ multiplex PCR; TCRdb stores in-frame clones only, minus some. The sample consists of roughly 550,000 clones, just under 97% of them appearing once. The specimen sequenced was naive CD8+ T cells sorted from blood. The receptor set was obtained from a woman aged 25 to 39 in good health. CDR3s include the opening cysteine and the closing phenylalanine or tryptophan. D genes are given only for firm matches. The size field is filled for only some rows; it gives once, few, many or a size class.

D gene: .; V gene: TRBV25-1; clone size: once; J gene: TRBJ2-5; CDR3 DNA: TGTGCCAGCAGTGAATTGGGCAGCCAAGAGACCCAGTACTTC; CDR3 protein: CASSELGSQETQYF
D gene: TRBD1; V gene: TRBV5-4; clone size: .; J gene: TRBJ1-5; CDR3 DNA: TGTGCCAGCGGGACAGGGGGGGAGAAGCCCCAGCATTTT; CDR3 protein: CASGTGGEKPQHF
D gene: TRBD2; V gene: TRBV2; clone size: .; J gene: TRBJ2-7; CDR3 DNA: TGTGCCAGCACTTTCTCTAGCGGGATTAGCGAGCAGTACTTC; CDR3 protein: CASTFSSGISEQYF
D gene: TRBD2; V gene: TRBV27; clone size: .; J gene: TRBJ2-1; CDR3 DNA: TGTGCCAGCAGTTTTTCCGGGACTAGCTCCTACAATGAGCAGTTCTTC; CDR3 protein: CASSFSGTSSYNEQFF
D gene: TRBD1; V gene: TRBV7-2; clone size: once; J gene: TRBJ2-3; CDR3 DNA: TGTGCCAGCAGCTTACAAGGGGGCAAGACAGATACGCAGTATTTT; CDR3 protein: CASSLQGGKTDTQYF
D gene: TRBD1; V gene: TRBV25-1; clone size: .; J gene: TRBJ1-1; CDR3 DNA: TGTGCCAGCAGACAAACAGGGGGCACTGAAGCTTTCTTT; CDR3 protein: CASRQTGGTEAFF
D gene: TRBD2; V gene: TRBV7-9; clone size: .; J gene: TRBJ2-1; CDR3 DNA: TGTGCCAGCAGATCGGGACTAGCGTGGGAGCAGTTCTTC; CDR3 protein: CASRSGLAWEQFF
D gene: .; V gene: TRBV6-6; clone size: .; J gene: TRBJ1-1; CDR3 DNA: TGTGCCAGCAGTTACGCAGGCGCGGGCACTGAAGCTTTCTTT; CDR3 protein: CASSYAGAGTEAFF
D gene: .; V gene: TRBV30; clone size: .; J gene: TRBJ1-1; CDR3 DNA: TGTGCCCAAGACTCCGGGGGGAACACTGAAGCTTTCTTT; CDR3 protein: CAQDSGGNTEAFF
D gene: .; V gene: TRBV5-8; clone size: once; J gene: TRBJ2-7; CDR3 DNA: TGTGCCAGCAGCCGGGGGTCGCGCGAGCAGTACTTC; CDR3 protein: CASSRGSREQYF
D gene: TRBD1; V gene: TRBV6-5; clone size: .; J gene: TRBJ1-5; CDR3 DNA: TGTGCCAGCAGTTTGTCAGGGGGACCTCAGCCCCAGCATTTT; CDR3 protein: CASSLSGGPQPQHF
D gene: TRBD2; V gene: TRBV7-8; clone size: .; J gene: TRBJ2-6; CDR3 DNA: TGTGCCAGCAGCGCACTACTAGCGGGAGGGCCTGGGGCCAACGTCCTGACTTTC; CDR3 protein: CASSALLAGGPGANVLTF
D gene: .; V gene: TRBV11-2; clone size: .; J gene: TRBJ2-7; CDR3 DNA: TGTGCCAGCAGCTTAGCCGGACAGCGAACCTACGAGCAGTACTTC; CDR3 protein: CASSLAGQRTYEQYF
D gene: .; V gene: TRBV9; clone size: .; J gene: TRBJ2-7; CDR3 DNA: TGTGCCAGCAGCGCCGGGGTAGGCGTCCACGAGCAGTACTTC; CDR3 protein: CASSAGVGVHEQYF
D gene: .; V gene: TRBV5-4; clone size: .; J gene: TRBJ2-1; CDR3 DNA: TGTGCCAGCAGCTTTTGGGCAAATTACAATGAGCAGTTCTTC; CDR3 protein: CASSFWANYNEQFF
D gene: .; V gene: TRBV4-1; clone size: .; J gene: TRBJ1-2; CDR3 DNA: TGCGCCAGCAGCCAAGATACCATAACGTATGGCTACACCTTC; CDR3 protein: CASSQDTITYGYTF
D gene: TRBD2; V gene: TRBV6-5; clone size: .; J gene: TRBJ2-1; CDR3 DNA: TGTGCCAGCAGTCTAGCGGGATACAATGAGCAGTTCTTC; CDR3 protein: CASSLAGYNEQFF
D gene: .; V gene: TRBV10-2; clone size: .; J gene: TRBJ2-5; CDR3 DNA: TGCGCCAGCAGTAATACGGGACCCCAAGAGACCCAGTACTTC; CDR3 protein: CASSNTGPQETQYF
D gene: .; V gene: TRBV2; clone size: .; J gene: TRBJ2-7; CDR3 DNA: TGTGCCAGGCGCGCGGGGATCACCTACGAGCAGTACTTC; CDR3 protein: CARRAGITYEQYF
D gene: .; V gene: TRBV27; clone size: .; J gene: TRBJ2-1; CDR3 DNA: TGTGCCAGCACCCTGGCGGACGGCTACAATGAGCAGTTCTTC; CDR3 protein: CASTLADGYNEQFF